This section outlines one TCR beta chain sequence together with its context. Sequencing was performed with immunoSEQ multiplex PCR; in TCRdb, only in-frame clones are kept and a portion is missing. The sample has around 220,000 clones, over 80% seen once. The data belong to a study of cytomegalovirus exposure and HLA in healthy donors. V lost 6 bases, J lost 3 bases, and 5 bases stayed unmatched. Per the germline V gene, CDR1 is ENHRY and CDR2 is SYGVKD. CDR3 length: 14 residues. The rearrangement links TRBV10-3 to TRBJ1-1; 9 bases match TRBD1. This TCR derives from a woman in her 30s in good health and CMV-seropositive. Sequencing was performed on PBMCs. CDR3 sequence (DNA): TGTGCCATCAGACAGGGGGCCGTGGACACTGAAGCTTTCTTT. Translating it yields CAIRQGAVDTEAFF.